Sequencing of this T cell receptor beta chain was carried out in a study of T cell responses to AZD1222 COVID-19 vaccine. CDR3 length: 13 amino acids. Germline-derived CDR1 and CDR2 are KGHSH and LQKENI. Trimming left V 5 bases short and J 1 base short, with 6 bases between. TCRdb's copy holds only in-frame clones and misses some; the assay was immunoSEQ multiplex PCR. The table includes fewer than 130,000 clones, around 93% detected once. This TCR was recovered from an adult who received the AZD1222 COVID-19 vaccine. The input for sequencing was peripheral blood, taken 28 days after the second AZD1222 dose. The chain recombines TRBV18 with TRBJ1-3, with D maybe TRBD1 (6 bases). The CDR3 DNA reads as TGTGCCAGCTCAGGGACATCTGGAAACACCATATATTTT. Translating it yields CASSGTSGNTIYF.